This T cell receptor beta chain is from a study of vaccination and CD4 T cells after COVID-19. Study-wide context: Every culture used as a control got a CEFX pool, an HIV-1 Nef pool, or no peptide.

Treatment denoted: approximately 10-day PBMC culture with coronavirus spike peptide pools or control peptides (ViraFEST assay). Trimming took 3 bases from V and 6 from J; bases not matched to a gene: 14. There are 16 residues in the CDR3. Germline assignment: CDR1 SNHLY and CDR2 FYNNEI. An Oncomine TCR Beta short-read assay was used to sequence the DNA from cultured CD4+ T cells. TCRdb re-called the PCR reads through MiXCR, storing one row per CDR3 protein. Of some 15,000 distinct CDR3 sequences listed, about 35% are singletons. Points on this clonotype: The antigen is undetermined.

The sequenced material came from cultured CD4+ T cells from blood. The receptor was isolated from a human donor with COVID-19. The V call is TRBV2, the J call TRBJ2-7; 7 nucleotides line up with TRBD2. Written as DNA, the CDR3 is TGTGCCAGCAGTGACCTGTCGGGGACTACACGACGCGAGCAGTACTTC. Its translation: CASSDLSGTTRREQYF. The full variable domain, its missing parts supplied by reference TRBV2 and TRBJ2-7, is EPEVTQTPSHQVTQMGQEVILRCVPISNHLYFYWYRQILGQKVEFLVSFYNNEISEKSEIFDDQFSVERPDGSNFTLKIRSTKLEDSAMYFCASSDLSGTTRREQYFGPGTRLTVT.